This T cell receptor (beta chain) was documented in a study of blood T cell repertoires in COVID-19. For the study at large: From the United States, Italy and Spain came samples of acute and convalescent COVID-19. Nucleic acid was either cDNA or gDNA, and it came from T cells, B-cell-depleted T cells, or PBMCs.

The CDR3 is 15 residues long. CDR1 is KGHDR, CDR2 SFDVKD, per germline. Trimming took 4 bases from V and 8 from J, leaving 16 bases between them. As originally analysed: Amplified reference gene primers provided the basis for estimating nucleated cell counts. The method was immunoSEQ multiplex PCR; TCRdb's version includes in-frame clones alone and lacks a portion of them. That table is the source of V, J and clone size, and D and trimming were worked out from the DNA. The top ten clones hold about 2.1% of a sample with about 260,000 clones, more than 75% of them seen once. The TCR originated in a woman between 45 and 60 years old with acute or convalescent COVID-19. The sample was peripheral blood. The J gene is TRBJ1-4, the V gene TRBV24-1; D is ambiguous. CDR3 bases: TGTGCCACCAGTGACCCTGCACGAGATGTCGAAAAACTGTTTTTT. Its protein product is CATSDPARDVEKLFF.